This T cell receptor (beta chain) was obtained from a study of post-analysis software for immune sequencing data. Study observations and caveats: About five TRBV segments appeared more often in patients than in controls, and TRBV5-6, TRBV5-1 and TRBV20-1 were among these. Significantly lower normalized Chao1 diversity was found in patients with multiple sclerosis relative to controls.

Carried by the TCR beta cDNA libraries were unique molecular identifiers. TCRdb itself ran the PCR reads through MiXCR, one entry per CDR3 protein. Here the sample spans some 370,000 distinct CDR3 sequences, less than 40% being singletons. Germline CDR1 SGDLS, CDR2 YYNGEE. V lost 0 bases to trimming and J lost 4 bases, with 11 bases between them. This CDR3 region has 14 residues. Points on this clonotype: Antigen specificity is unknown.

This TCR was recovered from a girl under 18 with multiple sclerosis. The specimen was blood. The chain links TRBV9 to TRBJ2-7; the D is unclear. The CDR3 nucleotides are TGTGCCAGCAGCGTAGCCCTCGACGGGTACGAGCAGTACTTC. As protein: CASSVALDGYEQYF.